These 14 T cell receptor beta chains were all obtained from the same sample, sequenced in a study of shared clonotypes between healthy human individuals (dated by TCRdb to the early 2020s). The method behind the library was the immunoSEQ multiplex PCR assay. TCRdb limited this immuneACCESS table to in-frame rearrangements with V and J called. A share of clones is missing; checked studies link under half to unresolved V genes, and the rest is unexplained. A total of about 230,000 clones appear in this sample, 65% of them only once. Of the sample, around 10% is held by the ten largest clones. The specimen sequenced was memory CD4+ T cells sorted from blood. The label giving this sample's cell subset or site can be read as: CD45RA-negative fraction. The origin of the receptors is a young man in good health.

V usage is TRBV13 and J usage is TRBJ2-3, with TRBD2 matching 7 bases. V was clipped by 7 bases and J by 5 bases; unmatched bases: 12. The CDR3 contains 15 residues. CDR1 PRHDT and CDR2 FYEKMQ come from the germline V gene (reference sequence). The CDR3: CASTFRREGQDTQYF. The CDR3 coding sequence is TGTGCCAGCACCTTTAGGAGGGAGGGCCAAGATACGCAGTATTTT.

The chain is built from TRBV5-6 and TRBJ1-3; no firm D call. CDR1 is SGHDT, CDR2 YYEEEE, per germline. The CDR3 is 17 residues long. V lost 0 bases to trimming and J lost 2 bases, with 15 bases between them. The CDR3 sequence is CASSLALGRETGNTIYF. The CDR3 region has the DNA TGTGCCAGCAGCTTGGCCTTGGGGAGGGAAACTGGAAACACCATATATTTT. Based on the CDR3 plus reference TRBV5-6 and TRBJ1-3, the full variable domain is DAGVTQSPTHLIKTRGQQVTLRCSPKSGHDTVSWYQQALGQGPQFIFQYYEEEERQRGNFPDRFSGHQFPNYSSELNVNALLLGDSALYLCASSLALGRETGNTIYFGEGSWLTVV.

The chain couples TRBV19 to TRBJ2-2, with a tentative D call TRBD1 (5 bases). Germline V gene sequence: CDR1 LNHDA, CDR2 SQIVND (reference sequence). This CDR3 has 15 amino acids. Trimming took 7 bases from V and 4 from J, leaving 16 bases between them. The CDR3 reads CASTLGARITGELFF. CDR3 coding DNA: TGTGCCAGTACCTTAGGGGCGCGGATCACCGGGGAGCTGTTTTTT.

This clone was observed a handful of times. The chain recombines TRBV9 with TRBJ1-2; 8 nucleotides agree with TRBD1. The V gene's germline CDR1 is SGDLS and CDR2 YYNGEE. Trimming removed 0 bases from V and 4 bases from J; junction bases left unmatched: 8. CDR3 size: 16 residues. In DNA, the CDR3 is TGTGCCAGCAGCGTAGCTCAGGGGGCTCCACTCTATGGCTACACCTTC. Protein product: CASSVAQGAPLYGYTF.

This clone occurred a few times. The chain combines TRBV6-6 with TRBJ2-7; TRBD1 matches 8 bases. With V trimmed by 0 bases and J by 2 bases, 6 bases remained unmatched. Germline CDR1 MNHNY, CDR2 SVGAGI (reference sequence). The CDR3 extends over 16 amino acids. The CDR3 sequence is CASSYSGTGYAYEQYF. The DNA of the CDR3 is TGTGCCAGCAGTTACTCGGGGACAGGCTACGCCTACGAGCAGTACTTC.

As for this clone: Other DNA sequences in the same sample also yield this CDR3. The rearrangement links TRBV5-1 to TRBJ2-2; D may be TRBD2 (5 bases). In germline, CDR1 is SGHRS, CDR2 YFSETQ. This CDR3 is built from 18 residues. V dropped 2 bases and J dropped 6 bases, with 23 bases sitting between them. CDR3 nucleotides: TGCGCCAGCAGCTTTGAGGGAGAATCAACCGGTGGGTCCGGGGAGCTGTTTTTT. Translating gives CASSFEGESTGGSGELFF.

The table lists this clone with a few counts. CDR3 residues: CASSFSGGDAIQYF. For the CDR3, the DNA is TGTGCCAGCAGCTTTTCAGGAGGGGATGCCATTCAGTACTTC. The V and J genes are TRBV5-4 and TRBJ2-4, with D tentatively TRBD2 (6 bases). Trimming left V 2 bases short and J 9 bases short, with 15 bases between. The CDR3 extends over 14 amino acids. Germline V gene lookup returns CDR1 SGHNT and CDR2 YYREEE (reference sequence).

The chain combines TRBV6-1 with TRBJ2-6; 7 nucleotides line up with TRBD1. Losses at the gene ends were 4 bases for V and 2 bases for J; bases not matched to a gene: 5. The CDR3 is 16 amino acids. CDR1 and CDR2 (germline): MNHNS, SASEGT. CDR3 amino acids: CASSVGQGAGANVLTF. CDR3 DNA sequence: TGTGCCAGCAGTGTGGGGCAGGGGGCTGGGGCCAACGTCCTGACTTTC.

The genes are TRBV11-2 and TRBJ1-1; a weak D match, TRBD1 (5 bases). The V end lost 2 bases, the J end lost 13 bases, and 14 bases lay between the germline ends. The CDR3 runs to 12 residues. The germline gives CDR1 SGHAT, CDR2 FQNNGV. CDR3 amino acids: CASSLQGGEGFF. The CDR3 bases are TGTGCCAGCAGCTTACAGGGAGGGGAGGGTTTCTTT.

The CDR3: CASSVQSAGETQYF. CDR3 in DNA: TGTGCCAGCAGCGTTCAGTCTGCGGGCGAGACCCAGTACTTC. The chain uses TRBV9 and TRBJ2-5; tentatively, D is TRBD2 (5 bases). CDR3 length: 14 amino acids. CDR1 and CDR2 (germline): SGDLS, YYNGEE. Trimming pared 2 bases from V and 5 bases from J, leaving 13 bases between.

V is TRBV7-8 and J is TRBJ1-5; 9 bases match TRBD1. Germline CDR1 and CDR2: SGHVS and FQNEAQ. V lost 3 bases, J lost 6 bases, and 3 bases stayed unmatched. This CDR3 is built from 14 residues. CDR3 loop: CASSFDRGGQPQHF. CDR3 DNA: TGTGCCAGCAGCTTCGACAGGGGGGGTCAGCCCCAGCATTTT.

The genes are TRBV20-1 and TRBJ2-2; TRBD1 aligns across 7 bases. The CDR3 covers 11 residues. V trimming: 8 bases; J trimming: 13 bases; junction bases outside the gene matches: 10. Per the germline V gene, CDR1 is DFQATT and CDR2 is SNEGSKA (reference sequence). The CDR3 region is CSTGDGGRLFF. CDR3 in DNA: TGCAGTACAGGGGATGGGGGTCGGCTGTTTTTT.

In this sample, this clone turned up many times. The germline gene is not matched at one end of the junction; a read error may be the cause. The V call is TRBV2, the J call TRBJ2-2; D uncertain. Germline V gives CDR1 SNHLY, CDR2 FYNNEI. The CDR3 totals 14 residues. CDR3 region: CASNVATNTGELFF. Written as DNA, the CDR3 is TGCGCCAGCAACGTGGCGACGAACACCGGGGAGCTGTTTTTT.

V gene TRBV7-2 combines with J gene TRBJ2-7; D unclear. The length of the CDR3 is 12 residues. The germline V gene encodes CDR1 SGHTA and CDR2 FQGNSA. With 0 bases removed from V and 2 bases from J, the gap between germline ends came to 2 bases. The CDR3 sequence is CASSLATYEQYF. In DNA, the CDR3 is TGTGCCAGCAGCTTAGCCACCTACGAGCAGTACTTC.